This T cell receptor (beta chain) is from a study of blood T cell repertoires in COVID-19. Study-wide context: T cells, B-cell-depleted T cells, or PBMCs provided the cDNA or gDNA that served as material.

Participant age was roughly 18 to 90 years, and participants resided in about two dozen US areas. Assignments of participants to cohorts depended upon their own reported clinical history. Original analysis: Estimates of nucleated cell counts were drawn from the amplification of reference gene primers. The assay was immunoSEQ multiplex PCR, and TCRdb's table has in-frame clones only and misses some. V, J and clone size are those of that table, while D and trimming were read from the DNA. The sample carries fewer than 350,000 clones, 90% recorded once. This CDR3 has 17 residues. V was trimmed by 2 bases and J by 4 bases, leaving 18 bases between them. Germline V CDR1 and CDR2: WNHNN, SYGVQD (reference sequence).

The gene calls are TRBV10-1 and TRBJ2-1; no firm D call. Sequences were obtained from PBMCs or T cells enriched from blood (not recorded which). This TCR was recovered from a woman younger than 35 with acute COVID-19. Here the CDR3 DNA reads TGCGCCAGCAGTGAGAATCCGGAGACCGGTTATTACAATGAGCAGTTCTTC. It yields the protein CASSENPETGYYNEQFF.